These 31 T cell receptor beta chains were all obtained from the same sample, sequenced in a study of siplizumab effects on memory and regulatory T cells. Assay: immunoSEQ multiplex PCR; the TCRdb copy retains only in-frame clones and omits some. The sample lists roughly 26,000 clones, 75% to 85% occurring once. Material for sequencing was memory CD4+ T cells sorted from blood. The receptors stem from a human donor in good health.

This chain's CDR3 is CASSSPLYAGELFF. CDR3 nucleotides: TGTGCCAGCAGTTCGCCCCTCTATGCCGGGGAGCTGTTTTTT. This chain links TRBV28 with TRBJ2-2; D ambiguous. The CDR3 contains 14 residues. CDR1 and CDR2 from the germline V gene are MDHEN and SYDVKM. The V gene lost 4 bases and the J gene lost 6 bases, with 12 bases spanning the gap. Full variable domain (missing parts from reference TRBV28 and TRBJ2-2): DVKVTQSSRYLVKRTGEKVFLECVQDMDHENMFWYRQDPGLGLRLIYFSYDVKMKEKGDIPEGYSVSREKKERFSLILESASTNQTSMYLCASSSPLYAGELFFGEGSRLTVL.

This rearrangement joins TRBV5-1 to TRBJ1-1; 9 bases are a match to TRBD1. V lost 5 bases, J lost 0 bases, and 8 bases stayed unmatched. The CDR3 loop spans 16 amino acids. Germline V CDR1 and CDR2: SGHRS, YFSETQ. In DNA form, the CDR3 reads TGCGCCAGCAGTCACCGGGACAGGGTCTTGAACACTGAAGCTTTCTTT. It translates to CASSHRDRVLNTEAFF.

This chain uses TRBV5-8 with TRBJ2-1, with D uncertain. Germline CDR1 SGHTS, CDR2 YDEGEE. There are 12 residues in the CDR3. Trimming pared 4 bases from V and 3 bases from J, leaving 5 bases between. CDR3 loop: CASSQDYNEQFF. The CDR3 nucleotides read TGTGCCAGCAGCCAGGACTACAATGAGCAGTTCTTC.

The CDR3 region has the DNA TGTGCCAGCAGTTTAGGGGGACTAGCGGGAGGAACCGATTCCTACGAGCAGTACTTC. Translated, it gives CASSLGGLAGGTDSYEQYF. This chain connects TRBV28 to TRBJ2-7; 15 bases line up with TRBD2. This CDR3 has 19 residues. V lost 2 bases, J lost 1 base, and 9 bases stayed unmatched. The germline V gene encodes CDR1 MDHEN and CDR2 SYDVKM.

The chain couples TRBV14 to TRBJ2-2; D is unclear. The CDR3 loop spans 14 amino acids. Germline V gene data show CDR1 as SGHDN and CDR2 as FVKESK. With 1 base removed from V and 4 bases from J, the gap between germline ends came to 7 bases. Written as DNA, the CDR3 is TGTGCCAGCAGCCAAGGGCGGCCCACCGGGGAGCTGTTTTTT. It specifies CASSQGRPTGELFF. Full variable domain (missing parts from reference TRBV14 and TRBJ2-2): EAGVTQFPSHSVIEKGQTVTLRCDPISGHDNLYWYRRVMGKEIKFLLHFVKESKQDESGMPNNRFLAERTGGTYSTLKVQPAELEDSGVYFCASSQGRPTGELFFGEGSRLTVL.

The V gene is TRBV7-2, the J gene TRBJ2-2; 9 bases agree with TRBD2. The CDR3 length is 16 residues. After removal of 4 bases from V and 4 bases from J, the junction contained 7 bases not matched to a gene. Germline V gene data show CDR1 as SGHTA and CDR2 as FQGNSA. The CDR3 sequence: CASSWTLAGTTGELFF. The DNA for the CDR3 is TGTGCCAGCAGCTGGACCCTAGCGGGAACCACCGGGGAGCTGTTTTTT.

CDR3 DNA sequence: TGCGCCAGCAGCTTACGACTACGGGCGGGACTGAACACAGATACGCAGTATTTT. As protein: CASSLRLRAGLNTDTQYF. V usage is TRBV5-1 and J usage is TRBJ2-3, with D possibly matching TRBD2 (6 bases). This CDR3 is 18 amino acids long. Trimming cost V 2 bases and J 2 bases, with 21 bases left between them. Germline loops: CDR1 SGHRS, CDR2 YFSETQ. The full variable domain, rest sourced from reference TRBV5-1 and TRBJ2-3, is KAGVTQTPRYLIKTRGQQVTLSCSPISGHRSVSWYQQTPGQGLQFLFEYFSETQRNKGNFPGRFSGRQFSNSRSEMNVSTLELGDSALYLCASSLRLRAGLNTDTQYFGPGTRLTVL.

The rearrangement links TRBV29-1 to TRBJ2-5; no clear D. Deletions cut 4 bases from V and 9 bases from J, with 15 bases between. The CDR3 consists of 12 residues. Germline loops: CDR1 SQVTM, CDR2 ANQGSEA. This chain's CDR3 is CSVASAQWPQYF. CDR3 DNA sequence: TGCAGCGTTGCGTCGGCTCAGTGGCCCCAGTACTTC.

The chain links TRBV5-4 to TRBJ1-1; D unclear. The CDR3 length is 14 residues. V shed 0 bases and J shed 3 bases, with 9 bases lying between them. Germline CDR1 is SGHNT and CDR2 is YYREEE (reference sequence). As DNA, the CDR3 is TGTGCCAGCAGCTTGGACAGTTACTACACTGAAGCTTTCTTT. Translation gives CASSLDSYYTEAFF.

The V call is TRBV5-1, the J call TRBJ2-3, with TRBD1 matching over 11 bases. The CDR3 runs to 16 residues. Germline values: CDR1 SGHRS, CDR2 YFSETQ. The V segment lost 3 bases and the J segment 2 bases; nucleotides outside the gene matches: 5. CDR3 sequence (DNA): TGCGCCAGCAGCTCCCTGGGACAGGGGGTCACAGATACGCAGTATTTT. Amino acid sequence: CASSSLGQGVTDTQYF.

CDR3 nucleotides: TGTGCCAGCAGGATACTACAGGGAGGGGAAAACACCATATATTTT. This encodes CASRILQGGENTIYF. The chain recombines TRBV6-5 with TRBJ1-3; perhaps TRBD1 as D (6 bases). V was shortened by 6 bases and J by 6 bases, with 18 bases between the two germline ends. Germline V gene lookup returns CDR1 MNHEY and CDR2 SVGAGI. CDR3 length equals 15 residues.

V gene TRBV7-2 combines with J gene TRBJ2-7, with TRBD2 matching over 7 bases. The CDR3 sequence is 15 residues long. CDR1 and CDR2 from the germline V gene are SGHTA and FQGNSA. J was trimmed by 0 bases and V by 5 bases; bases with no gene match: 7. Here the CDR3 reads CASSRGTGGSYEQYF. The CDR3 DNA reads TGTGCCAGCAGCCGAGGGACGGGGGGCTCCTACGAGCAGTACTTC.

The CDR3 DNA sequence: TGTGCCAGCAGTTCCGGGACACTTAATCAGCCCCAGCATTTT. It yields the protein CASSSGTLNQPQHF. The V call is TRBV28, the J call TRBJ1-5; D possibly corresponds to TRBD1 (6 bases). The CDR3 is 14 residues long. Trimming cost V 4 bases and J 4 bases, with 11 bases left between them. CDR1 is MDHEN and CDR2 is SYDVKM in the germline V gene.

This rearrangement joins TRBV7-9 to TRBJ1-4; 9 nucleotides agree with TRBD1. The junction had 4 bases not matched to a gene; V was cut back by 5 bases and J by 6 bases. Per the germline V gene, CDR1 is SEHNR and CDR2 is FQNEAQ (reference sequence). The CDR3 contains 14 residues. The CDR3 region is CASSTGGNYEKLFF. The CDR3 DNA is TGTGCCAGCAGCACAGGGGGCAATTATGAAAAACTGTTTTTT. Filled out from reference TRBV7-9 and TRBJ1-4, the complete variable domain reads DTGVSQNPRHKITKRGQNVTFRCDPISEHNRLYWYRQTLGQGPEFLTYFQNEAQLEKSRLLSDRFSAERPKGSFSTLEIQRTEQGDSAMYLCASSTGGNYEKLFFGSGTQLSVL.

This chain links TRBV20-1 with TRBJ2-4; no clear D gene. With 7 bases removed from V and 0 bases from J, the gap between germline ends came to 4 bases. Per germline, CDR1 DFQATT and CDR2 SNEGSKA (reference sequence). The CDR3 runs to 11 residues. The DNA of the CDR3 is TGCAGTGGGGGAGCCAAAAACATTCAGTACTTC. Its protein is CSGGAKNIQYF.

The chain uses TRBV4-1 and TRBJ1-1, with D perhaps TRBD1 (5 bases). This CDR3 has 16 amino acids. Between the trimmed V and J ends, which lost 2 bases and 3 bases, there was a span of 16 bases. The germline V gene encodes CDR1 MGHRA and CDR2 YSYEKL. This CDR3 reads CASSQWDGNVDTEAFF. In DNA, the CDR3 is TGCGCCAGCAGCCAATGGGACGGAAACGTGGACACTGAAGCTTTCTTT.

The V gene is TRBV6-5, the J gene TRBJ1-2; D is unresolved. V was trimmed by 4 bases and J by 0 bases, leaving 12 bases between them. The CDR3 spans 15 residues. The germline V gene encodes CDR1 MNHEY and CDR2 SVGAGI. CDR3 nucleotides: TGTGCCAGCAGTTTGAGGGCGCCAGCTAACTATGGCTACACCTTC. Amino acid sequence: CASSLRAPANYGYTF.

Concerning this clone itself: The germline gene is not matched at one end of the junction; a read error may be the cause. The chain links TRBV15 to TRBJ2-5, with D perhaps assigned TRBD1 or TRBD2 (5 bases each). The CDR3 has 13 residues. Germline V gene lookup returns CDR1 LNHNV and CDR2 YYDKDF (reference sequence). Here the CDR3 DNA reads TGTGCCACCAGTAGAGGGACGTTGGAGACCCAGTACTTC. It is translated as CATSRGTLETQYF.

This sequence joins TRBV28 and TRBJ2-5; the D is unclear. V lost 5 bases to trimming and J lost 1 base, with 8 bases between them. There are 13 residues in the CDR3. Germline CDR1 is MDHEN and CDR2 is SYDVKM. The CDR3 DNA is TGTGCCAGCAGTCACGGAGCCCAAGAGACCCAGTACTTC. This codes for CASSHGAQETQYF.

The chain has TRBV6-1 and TRBJ2-1; D is perhaps TRBD1 (7 bases). The V gene's germline CDR1 is MNHNS and CDR2 SASEGT. With 1 base removed from V and 9 bases from J, the gap between germline ends came to 16 bases. The CDR3 is 15 amino acids. The CDR3 DNA is TGTGCCAGCAGTGAAGGAATGGAGGGGGCGCGTGAGCAGTTCTTC. This codes for CASSEGMEGAREQFF.

The CDR3 sequence is CASSQDLITSGTYNEQFF. The CDR3 DNA reads TGTGCCAGCAGCCAAGACTTGATAACTAGCGGGACCTACAATGAGCAGTTCTTC. This rearrangement joins TRBV4-2 to TRBJ2-1; TRBD2 aligns across 10 bases. Germline CDR1 and CDR2: LGHNA and YNFKEQ. The CDR3 is 18 residues long. Trimming at V came to 0 bases and at J to 2 bases, leaving 7 bases not matched to a gene.

The V and J genes are TRBV28 and TRBJ1-2; tentatively, D is TRBD1 (5 bases). Trimming shortened V by 7 bases and J by 2 bases, and 14 bases separated the two germline ends. This CDR3 region has 14 residues. Germline loops: CDR1 MDHEN, CDR2 SYDVKM. CDR3 in amino acids: CASKSWGPNYGYTF. The CDR3 DNA reads TGTGCCAGCAAGTCGTGGGGACCGAACTATGGCTACACCTTC.

CDR3 protein: CASSRSTIHSNQPQHF. The CDR3 bases are TGTGCCAGCTCGCGCTCAACCATCCATAGCAATCAGCCCCAGCATTTT. This chain joins TRBV18 and TRBJ1-5; no reliable D call. This CDR3 is built from 16 residues. Germline V gene lookup returns CDR1 KGHSH and CDR2 LQKENI. V lost 6 bases and J 0 bases, leaving 15 bases between the germline ends.

V usage is TRBV5-6 and J usage is TRBJ2-1; D is unclear. The CDR3 sequence is 12 residues long. Germline V lookup: CDR1 SGHDT, CDR2 YYEEEE. Trimming removed 0 bases from V and 8 bases from J, with 6 bases in between. CDR3 DNA: TGTGCCAGCAGCTTGGGTATCGATGAGCAGTTCTTC. As protein: CASSLGIDEQFF.

J is TRBJ1-5 and V is TRBV15; D is ambiguous. CDR3 length equals 15 residues. Germline V gene lookup returns CDR1 LNHNV and CDR2 YYDKDF (reference sequence). V was trimmed by 4 bases and J by 6 bases, leaving 16 bases between them. CDR3 sequence (DNA): TGTGCCACCAGCAAGGCTGGCTCGACGGGTCAGCCCCAGCATTTT. As protein: CATSKAGSTGQPQHF.

The J gene is TRBJ1-2, the V gene TRBV5-1, with 9 bases that match TRBD1. V was pared by 3 bases and J by 7 bases, with 7 bases of the junction left unmatched. The CDR3 sequence is 14 residues long. Per germline, CDR1 SGHRS and CDR2 YFSETQ. The CDR3 DNA is TGCGCCAGCAGCTGGGGGACAGGGACCGGTGGCTACACCTTC. Translating it yields CASSWGTGTGGYTF. The whole variable domain, filled in from reference TRBV5-1 and TRBJ1-2, reads KAGVTQTPRYLIKTRGQQVTLSCSPISGHRSVSWYQQTPGQGLQFLFEYFSETQRNKGNFPGRFSGRQFSNSRSEMNVSTLELGDSALYLCASSWGTGTGGYTFGSGTRLTVV.

This clone was observed a few times. The V call is TRBV6-6, the J call TRBJ1-4, with TRBD1 identical over 7 bases. CDR3 length: 14 amino acids. The junction had 7 bases not matched to a gene; V was cut back by 4 bases and J by 8 bases. Germline loops: CDR1 MNHNY, CDR2 SVGAGI (reference sequence). CDR3 coding DNA: TGTGCCAGCAGTTCAGAGGGGGCTGGGGAAAAACTGTTTTTT. It specifies CASSSEGAGEKLFF.

This clone was counted only a few times. This chain uses TRBV25-1 with TRBJ2-5; TRBD1 aligns across 7 bases. The CDR3 is 13 residues long. Germline trimming cut 8 bases from V and 5 bases from J; bases unmatched to any gene: 8. CDR1 is MGHDK, CDR2 SYGVNS, per germline. CDR3 coding DNA: TGTGCCAGCGGAAAACAGGGGCCGGAGACCCAGTACTTC. It codes for CASGKQGPETQYF.

This chain connects TRBV27 to TRBJ2-7; 10 positions match TRBD2. The germline gives CDR1 MNHEY, CDR2 SMNVEV (reference sequence). This CDR3 is built from 16 residues. J lost 4 bases, V lost 5 bases, and 11 bases had no gene match. CDR3 region: CASSTRIAGGQYEQYF. Here the CDR3 DNA reads TGTGCCAGCAGTACCCGGATAGCGGGAGGACAGTACGAGCAGTACTTC.

The rearrangement uses TRBV12-5 and TRBJ2-2; 8 bases match TRBD1. The trim removed 1 base at V and 7 bases at J, leaving 8 bases unmatched. Per the germline V gene, CDR1 is LGHNT and CDR2 is FRNRAP. The CDR3 covers 16 residues. CDR3 region: CASGLAQDRVIGELFF. CDR3 in DNA: TGTGCTAGTGGTTTGGCTCAGGACAGGGTGATCGGGGAGCTGTTTTTT.

V usage is TRBV27 and J usage is TRBJ1-3; unclear D gene. V was shortened by 7 bases and J by 0 bases, with 10 bases between the two germline ends. The CDR3 contains 14 residues. Looked up from germline, CDR1 is MNHEY and CDR2 is SMNVEV (reference sequence). This CDR3 is CASKQTSSGNTIYF. The CDR3 bases are TGTGCCAGCAAACAGACCTCCTCTGGAAACACCATATATTTT.